This T cell receptor (beta chain) was sequenced for a study of cytomegalovirus exposure and HLA in healthy donors (dated by TCRdb to about 2017). About the study as a whole: An earlier analysis of 587 of the donors reported approximately 300 Gb of sequence data and around 120 million unique TCR beta sequences from about 200 million T cells. Roughly 300 gigabases of sequencing data and tens of millions of unique TCR sequences made up an early release that covered several hundred HLA-typed donors. Of the 350 to 400 genotyped donors, over 65% fell in the genetic ancestry cluster associated with self-reported Caucasian donors. The study aimed to test whether signatures of past pathogen exposure could be identified by cataloging public T cell receptors. The study used immunosequencing to profile the T cell repertoires of approximately 640 subjects and linked those repertoires to cytomegalovirus serostatus. Along with the roughly 610-subject first cohort, a separate validation cohort of over 90 different subjects was used. To predict cytomegalovirus infection status, the study combined high-throughput TCR immunosequencing, statistical association of individual TCRs with disease status, and machine learning. To study patterns of TCR occurrence, a later analysis re-analyzed previously published TCR beta repertoires from around 670 donors and added high-resolution HLA genotyping. Rather than using new phenotypic data, the later analysis identified candidate immune exposures from TCR beta sequences and from how often those sequences occurred across donors. To decide whether each TCR beta V gene segment behaved as functional or pseudogenic, an earlier analysis of some 580 of the donors relied on high-throughput TCR beta sequencing. Alongside the repertoire data, information on donor age, sex, ethnicity and CMV serostatus was compiled. A later genetic analysis took genome-wide SNP genotypes for 398 of the 666 donors and used that subset as a discovery cohort. All discovery cohort repertoires had been generated using a single sequencing platform. Class I and class II HLA loci were covered by the typing at four-digit resolution. Typing coverage differed by locus: A, B, C, DRB1 and DQB1 were typed in about 620-640 donors, DQA1 in 522, DPA1 in 600 to 610, and DPB1 in 400 to 490. Several DR-DQ haplotypes were handled as single units for association and clustering, since linkage in the cohort was strong. Among about 400 genotyped donors of the cohort, an average of roughly 230,000 unique TCR beta nucleotide sequences was sequenced per donor, of which roughly 17% were non-productive. The full study reports these points: Because some donors lacked HLA typing at each locus, the association tests relied only on the typed subset. An association between a missense DCLRE1C variant and V-gene and J-gene trimming of TCR beta chains was found in a later genetic analysis and replicated in an independent cohort. In an earlier analysis of 587 of the donors, most TCR beta V segments were observed in productive rearrangements about 90% or about 30% of the time, broadly matching IMGT annotations. A later analysis found that TCR association rates varied across HLA loci, with DRB1 alleles showing the most associated TCRs and HLA-C alleles the fewest. Only TCR beta chains were sequenced in this cohort, and the absence of alpha or paired-chain data limited detectable features. A few of the identified cytomegalovirus-associated TCR beta chains were confirmed in vitro to be specific for cytomegalovirus antigens. Most CMV-associated TCR beta chains appeared to be HLA-restricted in a later analysis, and the HLA associations seemed to be driven largely by CMV exposure. Across donors, most TCR sequences were observed very rarely, whereas some public TCRs were present in many individuals. Because counts were too low, about 15 rarely observed V segments, including chromosome 9 orphons, were left out of the earlier analysis of over 550 of the donors. Presence/absence analyses assumed roughly uniform sequencing depth across donors, an assumption that may not hold. The 87-base-pair reads could not distinguish some IMGT-functional V segments, including TRBV6-2 and TRBV6-3, so those segments were excluded. Specific HLA alleles were associated with roughly 16,000 TCR beta sequences at a false discovery rate of 0.05 in a later analysis. Linkage disequilibrium might explain the correlated functional status among segregating V segments, but an unknown experimental factor could not be excluded. In the study, roughly 160 TCR beta chains were listed as associated with cytomegalovirus. A group of highly shared sequence variants was considered likely to be a technical artifact of the sequencing pipeline. A further reported finding was that TCR beta sequences accurately predicted the HLA-A and HLA-B alleles for most subjects in the first cohort. A later analysis reported that several top co-occurrence clusters appeared linked to parvovirus B19, influenza, CMV and Epstein-Barr virus. Immune exposure information for the cohort was limited to CMV serostatus. In a later genetic analysis, fewer N-insertions in productive TCRs were reported among donors in an Asian-associated ancestry cluster than the 666-donor mean. It was suggested by the authors that the approach could potentially be generalized to other disease states and immunological phenotypes. Assigning TCR associations to individual alleles was difficult when HLA alleles, especially DR and DQ, strongly co-occurred. The classifier was reported to diagnose cytomegalovirus status with high specificity and sensitivity in both the original and validation cohorts. In a later analysis, HLA-associated TCR beta chains showed more clonal expansion and lower generation probabilities than non-associated chains that were equally common.

The cohort was made up of approximately 670 healthy bone marrow donors. At the time of sampling, all cohort members were nominally healthy, though unrecorded immune exposures were likely present. The donor was CMV seropositive and belonged to the group of 250 to 300 seropositive cohort members. A peripheral blood sample was collected from each donor, and TCR beta sequencing was performed on peripheral blood mononuclear cells. Genomic DNA was extracted from the blood cell samples with the Qiagen DNeasy Blood Extraction Kit. Library creation used the immunoSEQ multiplex PCR assay. The multiplex PCR relied on a mix of 60 forward primers for TCR Vbeta segments and 13 reverse primers for TCR Jbeta segments. The CDR3 region of rearranged TCR beta genes was amplified from genomic DNA with a multiplex PCR assay. The amplified TCR beta libraries were sequenced on the Illumina HiSeq System as 87-base-pair reads. Regarding the original processing steps: Across the 670 or so repertoires, a later analysis counted 80 million or so unique TCR beta chains, around 11 million of which were shared by at least two donors. To remove PCR and sequencing errors, raw reads were error-corrected and collapsed into unique sequences using a nearest-neighbor algorithm that merged closely related sequences. To assign V, D and J gene segments, CDR3 sequences were aligned to IMGT reference sequences. For a sequence to be retained, a match of at least six nucleotides was required to both a V gene segment and a J gene segment. A rearrangement was called productive if the CDR3 had no stop codons and remained in frame with V and J, and every other rearrangement was called non-productive. CDR3 was defined according to IMGT convention as the region running from the second conserved V-encoded cysteine to the conserved J-encoded phenylalanine. The earlier analysis of about 500 of the donors excluded sequences that lacked an unambiguous match to a single V gene segment. In an earlier analysis of some 590 of the donors, a V segment was called functional when productive rearrangements were above 56.7%, and segregating when the standard deviation between donors exceeded 5%. A statistical classification framework was developed to diagnose cytomegalovirus status using the catalog of TCR beta chain sequences. V and J gene assignment, in a later analysis, came from comparing TCR nucleotide sequences with IMGT/GENE-DB human TR gene sequences. In a later analysis, CDR3 sequences and most-parsimonious VDJ recombination scenarios were assigned using the TCRdist pipeline. A later analysis defined each TCR beta chain by its CDR3 amino acid sequence plus V-gene family, and excluded reads lacking a unique V-gene family. As a way to deal with suspected cross-contamination and a sequencing artifact, a later analysis dropped approximately 590 nucleotide sequences that were highly shared and had low generation probability. For each public chain, a later analysis derived a clonal expansion index from normalized ranks of inferred template counts within each repertoire. Generation probabilities in a later analysis came from a VDJ recombination model fitted to out-of-frame rearrangements, and those results were checked against IGoR. In a later analysis, TCR-TCR, TCR-HLA and TCR-CMV co-occurrence was scored with hypergeometric tests, and a repertoire-size bias correction was applied to TCR pairs. In a later analysis, false discovery rates were estimated by permuting HLA or CMV assignments 20 times. A later analysis grouped co-occurring TCRs with DBSCAN, adding TCRdist sequence similarity when clustering within HLA-allele-positive subsets. Repertoires with fewer than 30,000 or more than 120,000 public chains were left out of co-occurrence clustering, as were a few repertoires with anomalous nucleotide sharing. Sourced from immuneACCESS, this table was stored by TCRdb with only in-frame sequences that have V and J called. A share of the clones is absent; for the studies checked, an unresolved V gene accounts for under half, and the remainder has no known explanation. D and trimming come from the DNA, and the V and J calls and clone size come from that table. The sample table contains about 130,000 clones; only one count was recorded for approximately 82% of them. The ten largest clones capture under 3% of the sample.

Reading from cysteine to phenylalanine, the CDR3 counts 13 amino acids. Only the CDR3 region is kept as DNA, spanning 39 bases read in frame from base 1. The germline V gene encodes CDR1 SSHAT and CDR2 FNYEAQ (reference sequence). This clone was counted once. The specificity of this receptor is unknown. Compared with germline, one end of the junction differs, possibly owing to a read error. Sequencing used PBMCs. The sequence was collected from a woman between 18 and 30 years old in good health and CMV-seropositive. Recombination linked TRBV7-7 to TRBJ2-1, and possibly TRBD2, on 6 matching bases. Here the CDR3 is given as CASSLGTYNEQFF. In nucleotide form, the sequence is TGTGCTAGCAGCTTAGGGACTTACAATGAGCAGTTCTTC.